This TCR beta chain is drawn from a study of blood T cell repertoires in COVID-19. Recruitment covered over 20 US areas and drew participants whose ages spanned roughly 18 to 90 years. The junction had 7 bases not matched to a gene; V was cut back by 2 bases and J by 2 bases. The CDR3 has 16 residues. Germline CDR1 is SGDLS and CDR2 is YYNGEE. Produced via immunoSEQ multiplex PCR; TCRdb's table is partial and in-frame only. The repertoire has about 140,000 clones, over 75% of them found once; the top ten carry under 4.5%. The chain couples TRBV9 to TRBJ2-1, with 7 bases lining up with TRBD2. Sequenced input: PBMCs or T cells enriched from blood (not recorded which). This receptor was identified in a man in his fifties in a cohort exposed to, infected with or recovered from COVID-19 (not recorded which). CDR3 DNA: TGTGCCAGCAGCGTGGACCCGGCGGGAGCCTACAATGAGCAGTTCTTC. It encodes CASSVDPAGAYNEQFF.